The 28 T cell receptor beta chains below all came from one sample that was sequenced in a study of cytomegalovirus exposure and HLA in healthy donors. PCR employed 60 Vbeta and 13 Jbeta primers. The repertoire was sequenced with immunoSEQ multiplex PCR; TCRdb's copy has only in-frame clones and lacks some. The sample yields under 200,000 clones, around 80% seen once. Sequencing input: PBMCs. The source of these receptors is a man aged 50-60 years in good health and CMV-seropositive.

CDR3 nucleotide sequence: TGTGCCAGCACCTGGGACTTTTCTTCTGGAAACACCATATATTTT. This sequence encodes CASTWDFSSGNTIYF. This rearrangement joins TRBV6-1 to TRBJ1-3; possible D gene TRBD1, 5 bases. CDR1 is MNHNS and CDR2 is SASEGT in the germline V gene. The CDR3 loop spans 15 amino acids. V was pared by 7 bases and J by 1 base, with 14 bases between.

The chain links TRBV11-2 to TRBJ2-7; D is possibly TRBD2 (6 bases). With 5 bases removed from V and 6 bases from J, the gap between germline ends came to 17 bases. This CDR3 region has 14 residues. Germline lookup yields CDR1 SGHAT and CDR2 FQNNGV. The CDR3 bases are TGTGCCAGCAGCACCGGGAACTCGGGACTCGAGCAGTACTTC. This gives the protein CASSTGNSGLEQYF.

This clone was detected only a few times. The rearrangement uses TRBV9 and TRBJ1-5, with D possibly being TRBD1 (6 bases). Germline values: CDR1 SGDLS, CDR2 YYNGEE. There are 14 residues in the CDR3. Trimming stripped 4 bases from V and 8 bases from J, with 16 bases between. As DNA, the CDR3 is TGTGCCAGCAGCCCTGACAGGAACTTTGAGCCCCAGCATTTT. Translation: CASSPDRNFEPQHF.

V and J are TRBV2 and TRBJ1-4; a possible D gene is TRBD1 (5 bases). With 4 bases removed from V and 8 bases from J, the gap between germline ends came to 14 bases. The CDR3 loop spans 14 amino acids. Germline V lookup: CDR1 SNHLY, CDR2 FYNNEI. The CDR3 here is CASSGWGVGEKLFF. The DNA for the CDR3 is TGTGCCAGCAGTGGCTGGGGGGTTGGAGAAAAACTGTTTTTT.

The chain has TRBV7-8 and TRBJ2-1; a weak D match, TRBD2 (6 bases). The CDR3 is 16 amino acids. The V gene's germline CDR1 is SGHVS and CDR2 FQNEAQ. V lost 5 bases and J 0 bases, leaving 14 bases between the germline ends. CDR3 residues: CASSLREVRSYNEQFF. In DNA, the CDR3 is TGTGCCAGCAGCCTCAGGGAGGTTCGCTCCTACAATGAGCAGTTCTTC.

The chain couples TRBV19 to TRBJ1-2, with 9 bases lining up with TRBD1. Germline CDR1 LNHDA, CDR2 SQIVND (reference sequence). This CDR3 is built from 15 residues. V lost 8 bases and J lost 2; bases outside the gene matches: 9. The CDR3 sequence: CASGRGTGTNYGYTF. In DNA form, the CDR3 reads TGTGCCAGTGGTCGAGGGACAGGGACCAACTATGGCTACACCTTC.

The chain is built from TRBV5-1 and TRBJ1-1; TRBD1 agrees at 7 bases. This CDR3 spans 15 amino acids. Trimming at V came to 4 bases and at J to 5 bases, leaving 11 bases not matched to a gene. The V gene's germline CDR1 is SGHRS and CDR2 YFSETQ. CDR3 in DNA: TGCGCCAGCAGCCAAGGGGGCCTAACCGGGACTGAAGCTTTCTTT. It yields the protein CASSQGGLTGTEAFF.

V is TRBV29-1 and J is TRBJ2-1; 8 bases match TRBD2. The CDR3 has 15 residues. V was clipped by 7 bases and J by 6 bases; unmatched bases: 14. Germline V lookup: CDR1 SQVTM, CDR2 ANQGSEA. The CDR3 here is CSAKTGGSGINEQFF. DNA of the CDR3: TGCAGCGCAAAAACTGGGGGTAGCGGGATCAATGAGCAGTTCTTC.

This chain joins TRBV11-2 and TRBJ2-6; 9 bases align to TRBD1. Per germline, CDR1 SGHAT and CDR2 FQNNGV. CDR3 length: 19 amino acids. J lost 1 base, V lost 2 bases, and 9 bases had no gene match. CDR3 in DNA: TGTGCCAGCAGCTTAAGACCGGGACAGGGCTTATCTGGGGCCAACGTCCTGACTTTC. It codes for CASSLRPGQGLSGANVLTF.

This clone was counted a few times. J is TRBJ2-1 and V is TRBV6-1; 9 bases agree with TRBD2. J lost 9 bases, V lost 4 bases, and 7 bases had no gene match. The germline V gene encodes CDR1 MNHNS and CDR2 SASEGT. The CDR3 loop spans 14 amino acids. CDR3 sequence reads: CASSGLAVAVEQFF. DNA of the CDR3: TGTGCCAGCAGTGGACTAGCGGTGGCGGTTGAGCAGTTCTTC.

This chain joins TRBV11-1 and TRBJ1-1, with D possibly TRBD1 on 6 matching bases. This CDR3 is 13 amino acids long. V shed 2 bases and J shed 4 bases, with 8 bases lying between them. Germline V gene data show CDR1 as SGHAT and CDR2 as FQDESV (reference sequence). CDR3 DNA sequence: TGTGCCAGCAGCTTAAGGGGGAGCACTGAAGCTTTCTTT. This sequence encodes CASSLRGSTEAFF.

This clone was seen a single time. The chain carries TRBV5-1 and TRBJ1-2; D uncertain. CDR3 size: 15 residues. Germline V gives CDR1 SGHRS, CDR2 YFSETQ. V was shortened by 0 bases and J by 3 bases, with 12 bases between the two germline ends. The CDR3 region is CASSLVPPGDYGYTF. CDR3 sequence (DNA): TGCGCCAGCAGCTTGGTTCCCCCGGGAGACTATGGCTACACCTTC.

The chain joins TRBV21-1 to TRBJ1-1; the DNA was not used to check the table's D call, TRBD1. TRBV21-1 is classified as a pseudogene. The CDR3 is 15 residues long. CDR3 in amino acids: CASSKRQGIDSEAFF. In nucleotides, the CDR3 is TGTGCCAGCAGCAAGCGACAGGGGATAGATTCTGAAGCTTTCTTT.

V usage is TRBV5-6 and J usage is TRBJ2-1, with D possibly being TRBD2 (5 bases). The germline CDR1 and CDR2 sequences are SGHDT and YYEEEE. The length of the CDR3 is 13 residues. V lost 6 bases, J lost 1 base, and 8 bases lay in between. CDR3 in DNA: TGTGCCAGCATCGGAGGTTCCTACAATGAGCAGTTCTTC. Amino acids: CASIGGSYNEQFF.

The chain couples TRBV30 to TRBJ1-3, with D hard to call. CDR1 is GTSNPN, CDR2 SVGIG, per germline (reference sequence). This CDR3 is 12 amino acids long. V lost 8 bases and J lost 2, with 10 bases in between. CDR3 sequence (DNA): TGTGCCGGCAGGAGGGCTGGAAACACCATATATTTT. Protein sequence: CAGRRAGNTIYF.

This clone turned up a few times. The rearrangement links TRBV6-6 to TRBJ1-2; D is perhaps TRBD1 (6 bases). There are 12 residues in the CDR3. Germline V lookup: CDR1 MNHNY, CDR2 SVGAGI (reference sequence). Trimming took 5 bases from V and 6 from J, leaving 10 bases between them. CDR3 sequence: CASSRNRDGYTF. The CDR3 region has the DNA TGTGCCAGCAGTAGAAACAGGGATGGCTACACCTTC.

The rearrangement uses TRBV27 and TRBJ2-6; D unresolved. The CDR3 consists of 13 residues. Germline lookup yields CDR1 MNHEY and CDR2 SMNVEV (reference sequence). Trimming took off 6 bases at V and 2 bases at J, with 5 bases between the two ends. The CDR3 loop is CASSLAGANVLTF. The CDR3 bases are TGTGCCAGCAGCCTAGCTGGGGCCAACGTCCTGACTTTC. The variable domain in full, completed from reference TRBV27 and TRBJ2-6, reads EAQVTQNPRYLITVTGKKLTVTCSQNMNHEYMSWYRQDPGLGLRQIYYSMNVEVTDKGDVPEGYKVSRKEKRNFPLILESPSPNQTSLYFCASSLAGANVLTFGAGSRLTVL.

The chain carries TRBV29-1 and TRBJ2-7, with TRBD1 matching over 10 bases. CDR3 length: 14 amino acids. V gave up 0 bases and J gave up 5 bases; unmatched junction bases: 4. Germline V gives CDR1 SQVTM, CDR2 ANQGSEA. In nucleotides, the CDR3 is TGCAGCGTTGAAGATCGGGACAGGGGCCACGAGCAGTACTTC. Translated, it gives CSVEDRDRGHEQYF.

The genes are TRBV28 and TRBJ1-5; 7 bases are a match to TRBD1. CDR1 and CDR2 (germline): MDHEN, SYDVKM. V shed 5 bases and J 6 bases; nucleotides not matched to a gene: 7. CDR3 length: 14 amino acids. CDR3 sequence: CASSEGARGQPQHF. CDR3 DNA: TGTGCCAGCAGTGAGGGGGCTCGAGGTCAGCCCCAGCATTTT.

The rearrangement links TRBV7-9 to TRBJ2-3; 8 positions agree with TRBD1. J was trimmed by 1 base and V by 6 bases; bases with no gene match: 0. The CDR3 has 13 amino acids. Germline V gene data show CDR1 as SEHNR and CDR2 as FQNEAQ (reference sequence). CDR3 sequence reads: CASRGQGTDTQYF. CDR3 in DNA: TGTGCCAGCAGGGGACAGGGCACAGATACGCAGTATTTT.

This clone turned up a few times. V usage is TRBV7-9 and J usage is TRBJ2-7; 9 bases align to TRBD1. This CDR3 spans 14 amino acids. CDR1 and CDR2 (germline): SEHNR, FQNEAQ (reference sequence). The V gene end was trimmed by 4 bases and the J gene end by 6 bases; junction bases not matched to a gene: 7. The CDR3 spells CASSSQDRGFEQYF. The CDR3 DNA reads TGTGCCAGCAGCTCCCAGGACAGGGGCTTCGAGCAGTACTTC.

In this sample, this clone turned up once. The chain employs TRBV6-5 and TRBJ2-5; the D gene is possibly TRBD2 (5 bases). The ends were cut back, 2 bases at V and 3 bases at J, with 16 bases in the middle. Germline CDR1 reads MNHEY; CDR2 reads SVGAGI. The CDR3 has 16 amino acids. The CDR3 bases are TGTGCCAGCAGTTACCGAATGTTAGCGTACGAAGAGACCCAGTACTTC. This sequence encodes CASSYRMLAYEETQYF.

This clone has more than one count but fewer than ten. The CDR3 DNA sequence: TGTGCCAGCAACTCCGGGACAGACTATGGCTACACCTTC. Its translation: CASNSGTDYGYTF. The chain combines TRBV6-1 with TRBJ1-2; TRBD1 matches 7 bases. The junction had 5 bases not matched to a gene; V was cut back by 7 bases and J by 3 bases. Germline CDR1 is MNHNS and CDR2 is SASEGT. The CDR3 has 13 residues.

This chain links TRBV25-1 with TRBJ2-2; unclear D gene. This CDR3 contains 12 residues. Per germline, CDR1 MGHDK and CDR2 SYGVNS. Trimming shortened V by 3 bases and J by 5 bases, and 4 bases separated the two germline ends. The CDR3 loop is CASSDLTGELFF. The CDR3 coding sequence is TGTGCCAGCAGTGACTTAACCGGGGAGCTGTTTTTT.

Notes on this clone: An end of the junction differs from the germline gene, which may be a read error. The V gene is TRBV6-1, the J gene TRBJ1-2; tentatively, D is TRBD1 (6 bases). In germline, CDR1 is MNHNS, CDR2 SASEGT. The CDR3 spans 11 residues. CDR3 amino acids: CASSEQDSLAF. The CDR3 nucleotides are TGTGCCAGCAGTGAACAGGACAGCCTTGCCTTC.

The V gene is TRBV27, the J gene TRBJ2-3; TRBD2 aligns across 9 bases. The CDR3 is made up of 16 amino acids. From germline, CDR1 is MNHEY and CDR2 SMNVEV (reference sequence). The J segment lost 3 bases and the V segment lost 5 bases, leaving 9 bases of the junction unmatched. CDR3 sequence reads: CASSLRISGGTDTQYF. CDR3 bases: TGTGCCAGCAGTCTAAGAATTAGCGGGGGTACAGATACGCAGTATTTT.

This clone appeared once. The CDR3 region is CASSEYRNRDTEAFF. In DNA, the CDR3 is TGCGCCAGCAGTGAGTACAGGAACCGGGACACTGAAGCTTTCTTT. The chain carries TRBV10-2 and TRBJ1-1; D is perhaps TRBD1 (5 bases). V shed 1 base and J shed 3 bases, with 12 bases lying between them. This CDR3 spans 15 amino acids. Germline V CDR1 and CDR2: WSHSY, SAAADI.

There are a few counts of this clone. The genes are TRBV9 and TRBJ1-6; D remains unclear. The germline V and J ends were trimmed by 3 bases and 1 base, with 5 bases remaining between them. Germline CDR1 and CDR2: SGDLS and YYNGEE. This CDR3 region has 14 residues. The CDR3 loop is CASSDGSYNSPLHF. CDR3 nucleotide sequence: TGTGCCAGCAGCGACGGGTCCTATAATTCACCCCTCCACTTT.